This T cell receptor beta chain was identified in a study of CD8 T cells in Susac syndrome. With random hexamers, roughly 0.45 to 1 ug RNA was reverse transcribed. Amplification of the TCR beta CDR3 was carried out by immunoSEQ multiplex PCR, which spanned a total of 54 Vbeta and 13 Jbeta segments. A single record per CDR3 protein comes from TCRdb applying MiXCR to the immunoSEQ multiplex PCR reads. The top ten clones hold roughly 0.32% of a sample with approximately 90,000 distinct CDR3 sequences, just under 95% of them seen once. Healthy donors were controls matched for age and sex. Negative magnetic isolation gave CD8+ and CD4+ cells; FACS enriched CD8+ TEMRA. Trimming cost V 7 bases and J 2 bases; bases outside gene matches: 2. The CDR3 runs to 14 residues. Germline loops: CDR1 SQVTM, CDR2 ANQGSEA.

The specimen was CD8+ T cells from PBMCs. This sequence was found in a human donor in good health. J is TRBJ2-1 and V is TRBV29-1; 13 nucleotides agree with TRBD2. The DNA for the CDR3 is TGCAGCGCCGGGACTAGCGGGGCCTACAATGAGCAGTTCTTC. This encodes CSAGTSGAYNEQFF.